The 8 T cell receptor beta chains listed next were all sequenced from one sample in a study of blood T cells in healthy people across ages. A second PCR, run for about 7 to 12 cycles, used a sample-barcoded 5' primer plus a J-beta primer mix. TCRdb reprocessed the 5' RACE reads with MiXCR, giving one entry per CDR3 protein. Found here are 760,000 or so distinct CDR3 sequences, roughly 25% of them singletons; the top ten hold 9.4%. The same specimen was also included in a second study, on T cells of mothers and their children.

The material sequenced was blood. These receptors originate from a boy between 10 and 17 years old in good health.

This clonotype was observed a few times. This chain uses TRBV29-1 with TRBJ2-5, with 10 bases lining up with TRBD2. Matching the DNA end better, TRBJ2-7 makes the J call doubtful. There are 15 residues in the CDR3. Germline assignment: CDR1 SQVTM and CDR2 ANQGSEA. The CDR3 region has the DNA TGCAGCGTTGAATTCCCCAGCGGGAGGGCCTACGAGCAGTACTTC. Its protein product is CSVEFPSGRAYEQYF.

The V gene is TRBV20-1, the J gene TRBJ2-5, with D possibly matching TRBD1 (5 bases). The J call could be wrong; TRBJ2-7 is a better fit for the DNA end. The CDR3 is 14 amino acids. CDR1 is DFQATT and CDR2 is SNEGSKA in the germline V gene (reference sequence). The CDR3 region has the DNA TGCAGTGCTAGGATAAAGGGGATATGGAGCGAGCAGTACTTC. This sequence encodes CSARIKGIWSEQYF.

Only a few counts were recorded for this clonotype. This chain uses TRBV29-1 with TRBJ1-1; 7 bases map to TRBD1. CDR3 size: 13 residues. CDR1 SQVTM and CDR2 ANQGSEA come from the germline V gene. V gave up 3 bases and J gave up 11 bases; unmatched junction bases: 12. This CDR3 reads CSVDKGAGAQAFF. The CDR3 nucleotides read TGCAGCGTTGACAAGGGGGCTGGGGCTCAGGCTTTCTTT.

Note on this clonotype: Its ends do not fully match the called genes, so a read error is possible. The CDR3 DNA is TGTACCAGCAGTTACTCCGTATATGAGCAGTTCTTC. It specifies CTSSYSVYEQFF. This chain joins TRBV6-2 or TRBV6-3 and TRBJ2-1; the D is unclear. There are 12 residues in the CDR3. Germline V gene data show CDR1 as MNHEY and CDR2 as SVGEGT.

J is TRBJ2-1 and V is TRBV29-1, with 8 bases lining up with TRBD2. CDR3 length: 16 residues. Germline lookup yields CDR1 SQVTM and CDR2 ANQGSEA. The ends lost 0 bases at V and 3 bases at J; junction bases unmatched: 7. CDR3 DNA sequence: TGCAGCGTTGAAGATCGGCCTAGCGGGCTCTACAATGAGCAGTTCTTC. This translates into CSVEDRPSGLYNEQFF.

The chain carries TRBV12-3 or TRBV12-4 and TRBJ2-5, with 9 positions matching TRBD1. V shed 6 bases, J shed 0 bases, and the junction held 14 bases outside the gene matches. This CDR3 has 18 amino acids. This CDR3 reads CASSPGQGRILYQETQYF. The CDR3 DNA is TGTGCCAGCAGCCCCGGACAGGGGCGAATCTTGTACCAAGAGACCCAGTACTTC.

The genes are TRBV29-1 and TRBJ2-7; 7 bases are shared with TRBD1. CDR1 is SQVTM, CDR2 ANQGSEA, per germline. Germline trimming cut 3 bases from V and 6 bases from J; bases unmatched to any gene: 2. This CDR3 spans 11 amino acids. The CDR3 here is CSVENRGEQYF. In DNA form, the CDR3 reads TGCAGCGTTGAGAACAGGGGCGAGCAGTACTTC.

The rearrangement joins TRBV7-8 to TRBJ1-1, with D uncertain. Between the trimmed V and J ends, which lost 1 base and 1 base, there was a span of 10 bases. This CDR3 is built from 15 residues. The germline V gene has CDR1 SGHVS and CDR2 FQNEAQ. The CDR3 here is CASSLGAGWNTEAFF. Here the CDR3 DNA reads TGTGCCAGCAGCTTAGGAGCGGGCTGGAACACTGAAGCTTTCTTT.